This TCR beta chain stems from a study of cytomegalovirus exposure and HLA in healthy donors. The PCR had 60 Vbeta and 13 Jbeta primers. Method: immunoSEQ multiplex PCR; TCRdb's copy keeps in-frame clones and lacks some. The data show roughly 150,000 clones, with approximately 78% seen just once and 2.4% held by the top ten. A word on this clone: Its antigen is still unknown.

The CDR3 runs 17 residues. The junction had 14 bases not matched to a gene; V was cut back by 0 bases and J by 7 bases. CDR1 and CDR2 (germline): SGHRS, YFSETQ. Notes on the study in general: There were fewer than 200 TCR beta chains listed as cytomegalovirus-associated. A link between a missense DCLRE1C variant and TCR beta V- and J-gene trimming emerged from a later analysis. Productive status was seen about 87% or about 30% of the time for most TCR beta V segments in an earlier analysis. Some segments of the V type, notably TRBV6-2 and TRBV6-3, were excluded as indistinguishable.

V and J are TRBV5-1 and TRBJ1-2; the match to TRBD1 covers 8 bases. The source material was PBMCs. This clonotype was obtained from a male donor in good health and CMV-seronegative. The CDR3 DNA reads TGCGCCAGCAGCTTGGAGGCCTCAGGAACAGGGGGATTTGGCTACACCTTC. Protein: CASSLEASGTGGFGYTF.